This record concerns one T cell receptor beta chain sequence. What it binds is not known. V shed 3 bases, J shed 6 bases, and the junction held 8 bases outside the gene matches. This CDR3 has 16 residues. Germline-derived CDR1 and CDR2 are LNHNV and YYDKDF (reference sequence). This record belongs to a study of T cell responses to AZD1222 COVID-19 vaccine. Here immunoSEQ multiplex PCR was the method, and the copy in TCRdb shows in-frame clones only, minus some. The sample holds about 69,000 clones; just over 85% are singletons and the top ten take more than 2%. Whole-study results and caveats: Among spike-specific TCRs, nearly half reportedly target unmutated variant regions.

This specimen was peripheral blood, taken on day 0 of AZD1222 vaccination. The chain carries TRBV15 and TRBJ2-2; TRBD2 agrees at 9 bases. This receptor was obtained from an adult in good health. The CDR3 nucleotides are TGTGCCACCAGCAGGGGTTTAGTAGCGGGGGCCGGGGAGCTGTTTTTT. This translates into CATSRGLVAGAGELFF.